The entry below describes one TCR beta chain. This clone was seen only a few times. It has no known antigen specificity. The sample holds no much larger clone one base away, and base qualities are not on file. The entry originates in a study of cytomegalovirus exposure and HLA in healthy donors (dated by TCRdb to about 2017). In terms of the full investigation: According to an earlier analysis of 587 of the donors, 150 million to 200 million T cells yielded roughly 110 million unique TCR beta sequences and 276 Gb of sequence data. In a later genetic analysis, genome-wide SNP genotypes for about 65% of the roughly 700 donors were used, and that subset was treated as a discovery cohort. Approximately 310 gigabases of sequencing data and tens of millions of unique TCR sequences were included in an early release covering roughly 600 HLA-typed donors. An earlier analysis of 450 to 750 of the donors used high-throughput TCR beta sequencing to judge whether each TCR beta V gene segment behaved as functional or pseudogenic. Of the 300 to 400 genotyped donors, about 84% fell in the genetic ancestry cluster associated with self-reported Caucasian donors. Every repertoire in the discovery cohort had been generated on one and the same sequencing platform. Donor age, sex, ethnicity and CMV serostatus were compiled together with the repertoire data. Among 300 to 450 genotyped donors of the cohort, an average of roughly 240,000 unique TCR beta nucleotide sequences were sequenced per donor, roughly 18% of them non-productive. A separate validation cohort of over 95 different subjects was used in addition to the 666-subject first cohort. The aim of the study was to test whether cataloging public T cell receptors could identify signatures of past pathogen exposure. Both class I and class II loci were covered by HLA typing, at four-digit resolution. The study combined high-throughput TCR immunosequencing, statistical association of individual TCRs with disease status, and machine learning to predict cytomegalovirus infection status. The number of donors typed differed by locus, with 629-630 for A, B, C, DRB1 and DQB1, around 520 for DQA1, about 610 for DPA1, and around 430 for DPB1. Rather than using new phenotypic data, the later analysis identified candidate immune exposures from TCR beta sequences and from how often those sequences occurred across donors. A later analysis re-analyzed previously published TCR beta repertoires from roughly 600 donors and added high-resolution HLA genotyping to study TCR occurrence patterns. Roughly five DR-DQ haplotypes were handled as single units for association and clustering because linkage in the cohort was strong. The study used immunosequencing to profile the T cell repertoires of 670 or so subjects and linked those repertoires to cytomegalovirus serostatus. Overall study results and their limits: Because some donors lacked HLA typing at each locus, the association tests relied only on the typed subset. Only TCR beta chains were sequenced in this cohort, and the absence of alpha or paired-chain data limited detectable features. Strong co-occurrence of HLA alleles, especially DR and DQ, made assigning TCR associations to individual alleles difficult. In a later analysis, around 15,000 TCR beta sequences were associated with specific HLA alleles at a false discovery rate of 0.05. The earlier analysis of 587 of the donors excluded approximately 15 rarely observed V segments, including chromosome 9 orphons, because counts were too low. The authors suggested that the approach could potentially be generalized to other disease states and immunological phenotypes. A group of highly shared sequence variants was considered likely to be a technical artifact of the sequencing pipeline. A later analysis found that HLA-associated TCR beta chains were more clonally expanded and had lower generation probabilities than equally common non-associated chains. Roughly uniform sequencing depth across donors was assumed in presence/absence analyses, although this assumption may not hold. Linkage disequilibrium might explain the correlated functional status among segregating V segments, but an unknown experimental factor could not be excluded. A later analysis found that TCR association rates varied across HLA loci, with DRB1 alleles showing the most associated TCRs and HLA-C alleles the fewest. A total of fewer than 200 TCR beta chains were listed by the study as associated with cytomegalovirus. In a later genetic analysis, a missense DCLRE1C variant was associated with V-gene and J-gene trimming of TCR beta chains, and the association was replicated in an independent cohort. A later analysis found that most CMV-associated TCR beta chains appeared HLA-restricted, with HLA associations seemingly driven largely by CMV exposure. According to a later analysis, parvovirus B19, influenza, CMV and Epstein-Barr virus appeared linked to several top co-occurrence clusters. Immune exposure information for the cohort was limited to CMV serostatus. An earlier analysis of 587 of the donors showed that most TCR beta V segments appeared in productive rearrangements either about 87% or about 30% of the time, which broadly matched IMGT annotations. The classifier was reported to diagnose cytomegalovirus status with high specificity and sensitivity in both the original cohort and the validation cohort. Most TCR sequences were seen in very few donors, while some public TCRs were found in many individuals. A later genetic analysis reported fewer N-insertions in productive TCRs among donors in an Asian-associated ancestry cluster than the approximately 670-donor mean. A further reported finding was that TCR beta sequences accurately predicted the HLA-A and HLA-B alleles for most subjects in the first cohort. In vitro tests confirmed that three of the cytomegalovirus-associated TCR beta chains recognize cytomegalovirus antigens.

Library prep was done by the immunoSEQ multiplex PCR assay. The multiplex PCR relied on a mix of 60 forward primers for TCR Vbeta segments and 13 reverse primers for TCR Jbeta segments. The CDR3 region of rearranged TCR beta genes was amplified from genomic DNA with a multiplex PCR assay. The Illumina HiSeq System was used to sequence the amplified TCR beta libraries as 87-base-pair reads. The original methods were these. In a later analysis, roughly 80 million unique TCR beta chains were counted across the roughly 670 repertoires, and approximately 11 million of these chains were shared by at least two donors. Raw reads were error-corrected and collapsed into unique sequences by a nearest-neighbor algorithm in which closely related sequences were merged to remove PCR and sequencing errors. V, D and J gene segments were assigned by aligning CDR3 sequences to IMGT reference sequences. For a sequence to be retained, a match of at least six nucleotides to both a V gene segment and a J gene segment was required. Rearrangements were classified as productive when the CDR3 lacked stop codons and remained in frame with V and J, and all other rearrangements were classified as non-productive. Following IMGT convention, CDR3 was defined as the stretch from the second conserved V-encoded cysteine to the conserved J-encoded phenylalanine. In an earlier analysis of 587 of the donors, sequences lacking an unambiguous match to a single V gene segment were excluded. An earlier analysis of 587 of the donors called V segments functional above 56.7% productive rearrangements and segregating when the between-donor standard deviation exceeded 5%. To diagnose cytomegalovirus status from the catalog of TCR beta chain sequences, a statistical classification framework was built. In a later analysis, V and J genes were assigned by comparing TCR nucleotide sequences against IMGT/GENE-DB human TR gene sequences. A later analysis assigned CDR3 sequences and most-parsimonious VDJ recombination scenarios with the TCRdist pipeline. In a later analysis, each TCR beta chain was defined by its CDR3 amino acid sequence together with its V-gene family, and reads without a unique V-gene family were excluded. To address suspected cross-contamination and a sequencing artifact, a later analysis removed approximately 600 highly shared, low-generation-probability nucleotide sequences. For each public chain, a later analysis derived a clonal expansion index from normalized ranks of inferred template counts within each repertoire. A later analysis computed generation probabilities with a VDJ recombination model fitted to out-of-frame rearrangements, and checked the results against IGoR. In a later analysis, TCR-TCR, TCR-HLA and TCR-CMV co-occurrence was scored with hypergeometric tests, and a repertoire-size bias correction was applied to TCR pairs. A later analysis estimated false discovery rates by permuting HLA or CMV assignments 20 times. A later analysis grouped co-occurring TCRs with DBSCAN, adding TCRdist sequence similarity when clustering within HLA-allele-positive subsets. Repertoires with fewer than 30,000 or more than 120,000 public chains were left out of co-occurrence clustering, as were five repertoires with anomalous nucleotide sharing. TCRdb carries this immuneACCESS record with in-frame sequences only. Its versions omit some clonotypes, under half of them owing to an unresolved V gene in the studies checked, with the rest unexplained. The D gene and trimming were derived from the DNA, and the V and J assignments and clone size from that table. The sample contains some 170,000 clones, roughly 65% of them found a single time. 4.7% of the sample is taken by the ten largest.

In total, roughly 710 healthy bone marrow donors made up the cohort. All cohort members were sampled while nominally healthy, although unrecorded immune exposures were likely present. The donor tested CMV seropositive, placing the donor among the 250 to 350 seropositive members of the cohort. A peripheral blood sample was collected from each donor, and TCR beta sequencing was performed on peripheral blood mononuclear cells. The Qiagen DNeasy Blood Extraction Kit was used to extract genomic DNA from the blood cell samples. The TCR comes from a man aged 18-30 years in good health and CMV-seropositive. The sequencing sample was made of PBMCs.

Here the CDR3 is given as CATSDPGQGESGNTIYF. DNA sequence: TGTGCCACTTCCGATCCGGGACAGGGGGAGTCTGGAAACACCATATATTTT. The rearrangement combines TRBV28 with TRBJ1-3, with 11 junctional bases fitting TRBD1. Compared with germline, V lacks 10 bases and J lacks 1 base; bases without a gene match: 12. The CDR3 spans 17 residues, from the cysteine through the phenylalanine. Only CDR3 DNA remains: 51 bases, in frame from the first base. In the germline V gene, CDR1 corresponds to MDHEN and CDR2 to SYDVKM. Outside the CDR3, residues come from the reference TRBV28 and TRBJ1-3 proteins, so the full variable domain is: DVKVTQSSRYLVKRTGEKVFLECVQDMDHENMFWYRQDPGLGLRLIYFSYDVKMKEKGDIPEGYSVSREKKERFSLILESASTNQTSMYLCATSDPGQGESGNTIYFGEGSWLTVV.